This T cell receptor (beta chain) was documented in a study of T-cell reconstitution after alpha-beta-depleted transplantation in children. V was trimmed by 5 bases and J by 0 bases, leaving 14 bases between them. Germline assignment: CDR1 MNHEY and CDR2 SMNVEV (reference sequence). CDR3 length equals 15 residues. Molecular barcoding with unique molecular identifiers was used for the TCRbeta library. TCRdb redid the calling of the PCR reads with MiXCR, one entry per CDR3 protein. Here the sample spans some 490,000 distinct CDR3 sequences, around 12% being singletons. This clonotype was counted between two and nine times.

This clonotype was sampled from a human donor who donated a stem cell graft to a child with combined immunodeficiency. The V call is TRBV27, the J call TRBJ2-7; tentatively, D is TRBD1 (6 bases). The sequencing used PBMCs from the stem cell graft donor, collected from the stem cell graft. In nucleotides, the CDR3 is TGTGCCAGCAGTGGGGGCAGTGGGAGCTCCTACGAGCAGTACTTC. Translated: CASSGGSGSSYEQYF.